This T cell receptor (beta chain) was captured in a study of glioma-infiltrating T cells. Study context: Glioblastomas were WHO grade IV, sampled at first diagnosis; low-grade were grade II. Blood libraries targeted about 4- to 11-fold coverage of roughly 1 million T cells. Glioma patients had dexamethasone for six or fewer days before surgery.

This CDR3 comprises 15 residues. The germline V gene has CDR1 SEHNR and CDR2 FQNEAQ (reference sequence). The V gene lost 2 bases and the J gene lost 0 bases, with 10 bases spanning the gap. This clonotype was seen just once. Using RNA template, CDR3s of TCR alpha and beta were amplified with iRepertoire arm-PCR. Via MiXCR, TCRdb re-called the multiplex PCR reads, giving one row per CDR3 protein. Among about 400,000 distinct CDR3 sequences listed, around 38% were seen once. This chain connects TRBV7-9 to TRBJ2-5; possibly TRBD1 or TRBD2 for D (5 bases each). This clonotype was obtained from a human donor with low-grade glioma or glioblastoma, undergoing nonglioma brain surgery, or in good health (not recorded which). Sequenced input: glioma tissue, nonneoplastic brain tissue, or PBMCs (not recorded which). The CDR3 loop reads CASSLLGRYQETQYF. The CDR3 DNA is TGTGCCAGCAGCTTATTGGGACGGTACCAAGAGACCCAGTACTTC.